Given below is one TCR beta chain in context. The data derive from a study of blood T cell repertoires in COVID-19. Study as a whole: From the United States, Italy and Spain came samples of acute and convalescent COVID-19. PBMCs, B-cell-depleted T cells, or T cells were the source of the cDNA or gDNA that made up the material.

Looked up from germline, CDR1 is SQVTM and CDR2 is ANQGSEA. The CDR3 contains 13 residues. V was clipped by 5 bases and J by 5 bases, with 12 bases between them. Patients of the Seattle cohort, enrolled during active infection, were followed longitudinally. Repertoires were generated with immunoSEQ multiplex PCR, while TCRdb's copy carries only in-frame clones and drops some. The repertoire includes roughly 200,000 clones, around 84% of them detected once, and over 9.5% sits in the top ten. The receptor was derived from a woman older than 75 with COVID-19, enrolled during active disease. This chain joins TRBV29-1 and TRBJ1-4, with no clear D. The sample consisted of peripheral blood. The CDR3 nucleotides read TGCAGCGTTCTTTGGGTTAGCAATGAAAAACTGTTTTTT. This encodes CSVLWVSNEKLFF.